The next 30 T cell receptor beta chains were all read from a single sample in a study of prognosis after radiotherapy for stage I lung cancer (dated by TCRdb to the early 2020s). Sequencer: Illumina HiSeq 3000. Two rounds of multiplex PCR were used to amplify the TCR beta CDR3 region from genomic DNA. The first PCR round used primers specific to each TRBV and TRBJ gene, and the primer sequences were filed in Chinese patent CN105087789A. In TCRdb, the public reads were trimmed at Q25 with fastp and aligned with MiXCR, with productive beta chains retained. Under each unique CDR3 protein, matching rows form one entry showing the most common genes and DNA. The sample yields around 26,000 distinct CDR3 sequences; around 30% were counted once. The ten largest clones take up about 33% of the sample. The material sequenced was PBMCs, taken before or after stereotactic body radiation therapy (not recorded which). Receptor source: a donor at least 50 years old with non-small cell lung cancer.

A remark on this clonotype: A far more abundant clone sits one base away, making this likely a read error. This chain links TRBV6-5 with TRBJ2-5, with a possible D match to TRBD2 (5 bases). Trimming shortened V by 2 bases and J by 4 bases, and 17 bases separated the two germline ends. The CDR3 runs 16 residues. Germline V gene data show CDR1 as MNHEY and CDR2 as SVGAGI. CDR3 sequence reads: CASSYRIATTRETQYF. CDR3 coding DNA: TGTGCCAGCAGTTACAGGATAGCGACGACAAGAGAGACCCAGTACTTC.

This chain joins TRBV27 and TRBJ2-1; D is possibly TRBD1 (5 bases). The CDR3 runs to 14 residues. V was clipped by 3 bases and J by 8 bases, with 14 bases between them. Germline V lookup: CDR1 MNHEY, CDR2 SMNVEV (reference sequence). CDR3 nucleotide sequence: TGTGCCAGCAGTTTGAACGTCAGGGCGTATGAGCAGTTCTTC. It translates to CASSLNVRAYEQFF.

The chain combines TRBV24-1 with TRBJ1-2, with D uncertain. V lost 2 bases, J lost 6 bases, and 6 bases lay in between. The germline CDR1 and CDR2 sequences are KGHDR and SFDVKD. The CDR3 covers 12 residues. CDR3 in amino acids: CATSDYLHGYTF. CDR3 DNA sequence: TGTGCCACCAGTGATTACCTCCATGGCTACACCTTC.

About this clonotype itself: Given a far larger clone just one base away, this is likely a sequencing read error. The chain carries TRBV6-8 and TRBJ2-1; tentative D call: TRBD2 (5 bases). The CDR3 is 13 amino acids. Germline-derived CDR1 and CDR2 are MNHGY and SAAAGT. V shed 4 bases and J shed 11 bases, with 15 bases lying between them. In DNA form, the CDR3 reads TGTGCCAGCAGTTTCCTAGGACTGGGGAAGCAGTTCTTC. This translates into CASSFLGLGKQFF.

V and J are TRBV6-2 or TRBV6-3 and TRBJ2-3; 8 nucleotides agree with TRBD1. The trim removed 7 bases at V and 2 bases at J, leaving 14 bases unmatched. CDR3 length equals 17 residues. Germline lookup yields CDR1 MNHEY and CDR2 SVGEGT. The CDR3 nucleotides read TGTGCCAGCACGAGGTCTCCCGGACAGGGTAACACAGATACGCAGTATTTT. As protein: CASTRSPGQGNTDTQYF.

This clonotype was seen ten or more times. The chain is built from TRBV12-3 or TRBV12-4 and TRBJ1-5; 7 nucleotides agree with TRBD1. After removal of 5 bases from V and 4 bases from J, the junction contained 5 bases not matched to a gene. This CDR3 spans 14 amino acids. CDR3 DNA: TGTGCCAGCAGTCTGGGGACAGCTAATCAGCCCCAGCATTTT. Amino acids: CASSLGTANQPQHF.

At least ten counts were recorded for this clonotype. The chain recombines TRBV7-9 with TRBJ1-5; D uncertain. Trimming took 1 base from V and 5 from J, leaving 9 bases between them. This CDR3 region has 14 residues. The germline gives CDR1 SEHNR, CDR2 FQNEAQ (reference sequence). The CDR3 DNA is TGTGCCAGCAGCTTAGGGCCAGAATATCAGCCCCAGCATTTT. Translated, it gives CASSLGPEYQPQHF.

This clonotype was detected ten times or more. The rearrangement joins TRBV6-5 to TRBJ1-4, with D tentatively TRBD1 (6 bases). This CDR3 has 14 amino acids. CDR1 MNHEY and CDR2 SVGAGI come from the germline V gene. Trimming left V 4 bases short and J 8 bases short, with 14 bases between. The chain's CDR3 is CASSSGQMGEKLFF. CDR3 sequence (DNA): TGTGCCAGCAGTTCCGGACAGATGGGGGAAAAACTGTTTTTT.

This clonotype was seen only a few times. Since a much larger clone is just one base distant, this may be a read error. The CDR3 reads CAASDRAGGYTF. The CDR3 DNA reads as TGTGCCGCATCAGACAGGGCTGGTGGCTACACCTTC. V usage is TRBV6-1 and J usage is TRBJ1-2, with 7 bases aligning to TRBD1. Trimming removed 11 bases from V and 7 bases from J; junction bases left unmatched: 10. This CDR3 region has 12 residues. The germline gives CDR1 MNHNS, CDR2 SASEGT.

About this clonotype: With a much larger clone just one base away, this may be a read error. V is TRBV6-9 and J is TRBJ2-7; tentatively, D is TRBD2 (5 bases). Germline CDR1 is MNHGY and CDR2 is SVAAGI. The CDR3 length is 14 residues. With 3 bases removed from V and 1 base from J, the gap between germline ends came to 10 bases. CDR3 in amino acids: CASSYGVSSYEQYF. CDR3 in DNA: TGTGCCAGCAGTTACGGGGTGTCGTCCTACGAGCAGTACTTC.

This chain links TRBV30 with TRBJ2-7; the match to TRBD2 covers 7 bases. This CDR3 spans 12 amino acids. CDR1 is GTSNPN, CDR2 SVGIG, per germline (reference sequence). The CDR3 DNA is TGTGCATTGGATGGGGGGGCCTACGAGCAGTACTTC. As protein: CALDGGAYEQYF.

J is TRBJ2-5 and V is TRBV28, with D maybe TRBD1 (6 bases). The germline V gene encodes CDR1 MDHEN and CDR2 SYDVKM. Trimming pared 6 bases from V and 5 bases from J, leaving 16 bases between. The CDR3 spans 14 residues. CDR3 bases: TGTGCCAGCAGCCTGGACAGAGTGGTGGAGACCCAGTACTTC. Translated, it gives CASSLDRVVETQYF.

This clonotype came up many times. The chain uses TRBV9 and TRBJ2-7; 7 nucleotides match TRBD1. CDR1 SGDLS and CDR2 YYNGEE come from the germline V gene. V lost 1 base and J lost 1; bases outside the gene matches: 2. The CDR3 covers 14 residues. The CDR3 protein is CASSVMGQSYEQYF. The CDR3 nucleotides read TGTGCCAGCAGCGTAATGGGACAGTCCTACGAGCAGTACTTC. Filled out from reference TRBV9 and TRBJ2-7, the complete variable domain reads DSGVTQTPKHLITATGQRVTLRCSPRSGDLSVYWYQQSLDQGLQFLIQYYNGEERAKGNILERFSAQQFPDLHSELNLSSLELGDSALYFCASSVMGQSYEQYFGPGTRLTVT.

This clonotype was counted many times. The chain is built from TRBV2 and TRBJ2-1, with D perhaps matching TRBD1 or TRBD2 (5 bases each). The CDR3 extends over 13 amino acids. Trimming stripped 2 bases from V and 10 bases from J, with 12 bases between. Germline loops: CDR1 SNHLY, CDR2 FYNNEI. The CDR3 DNA reads TGTGCCAGCAGTGAAAGGGGACGCGGGGAGCAGTTCTTC. The encoded protein is CASSERGRGEQFF.

Ten or more counts support this clonotype. The rearrangement joins TRBV30 to TRBJ2-3; no clear D gene. Looked up from germline, CDR1 is GTSNPN and CDR2 is SVGIG (reference sequence). CDR3 size: 14 residues. Trimming removed 0 bases at V and 1 base at J, with 8 bases between. In DNA form, the CDR3 reads TGTGCCTGGAGTGTGAGCTCGGGCACAGATACGCAGTATTTT. Translating it yields CAWSVSSGTDTQYF. Full variable domain (rest looked up from reference TRBV30 and TRBJ2-3): SQTIHQWPATLVQPVGSPLSLECTVEGTSNPNLYWYRQAAGRGLQLLFYSVGIGQISSEVPQNLSASRPQDRQFILSSKKLLLSDSGFYLCAWSVSSGTDTQYFGPGTRLTVL.

This clonotype was counted many times. This chain joins TRBV6-5 and TRBJ2-1, with 7 bases matching TRBD2. Germline V gives CDR1 MNHEY, CDR2 SVGAGI. The CDR3 extends over 16 amino acids. V gave up 4 bases and J gave up 9 bases; unmatched junction bases: 15. In DNA, the CDR3 is TGTGCCAGCAGTTCCCTACTGACAGCGGGATCCGGTGAGCAGTTCTTC. Translated, it gives CASSSLLTAGSGEQFF.

This clonotype has at least ten counts. The gene calls are TRBV25-1 and TRBJ2-7; weak D call: TRBD1 (6 bases). CDR1 MGHDK and CDR2 SYGVNS come from the germline V gene. There are 12 residues in the CDR3. Deletions cut 4 bases from V and 6 bases from J, with 10 bases between. The CDR3, as DNA: TGTGCCAGCAGTGGCCAGGGGTTCGAGCAGTACTTC. It is translated as CASSGQGFEQYF.

CDR3: CASSQEHGGRGHTF. CDR3 nucleotides: TGTGCCAGCAGCCAAGAGCATGGGGGTCGCGGCCACACCTTC. The chain carries TRBV3-1 and TRBJ1-2, with D possibly TRBD1 on 5 matching bases. V was cut by 0 bases and J by 12 bases, with 17 bases left in between. CDR3 length: 14 amino acids. Germline V gene lookup returns CDR1 LGHDT and CDR2 YNNKEL (reference sequence). Combining the CDR3 with reference TRBV3-1 and TRBJ1-2 gives the whole variable domain DTAVSQTPKYLVTQMGNDKSIKCEQNLGHDTMYWYKQDSKKFLKIMFSYNNKELIINETVPNRFSPKSPDKAHLNLHINSLELGDSAVYFCASSQEHGGRGHTFGSGTRLTVV.

This clonotype has at least ten counts. CDR3 sequence: CASNGGGNIYEQYF. For the CDR3, the DNA is TGTGCCAGCAATGGGGGGGGAAATATCTACGAGCAGTACTTC. This chain links TRBV28 with TRBJ2-7; 7 positions match TRBD2. Germline trimming cut 7 bases from V and 3 bases from J; bases unmatched to any gene: 9. This CDR3 has 14 amino acids. Germline CDR1 is MDHEN and CDR2 is SYDVKM.

This clonotype was seen many times. The CDR3 region is CATSGSSGWEPQHF. The CDR3 nucleotides read TGTGCCACCAGTGGCTCCTCCGGTTGGGAGCCCCAGCATTTT. The chain recombines TRBV24-1 with TRBJ1-5; D is unresolved. Germline V gene sequence: CDR1 KGHDR, CDR2 SFDVKD. This CDR3 has 14 residues. The V end was cut by 5 bases, the J end by 8 bases, with 15 bases between.

V and J are TRBV7-9 and TRBJ1-2; D call uncertain. V was clipped by 1 base and J by 2 bases, with 8 bases between them. This CDR3 contains 14 residues. The germline CDR1 and CDR2 sequences are SEHNR and FQNEAQ (reference sequence). This CDR3 is CASSLVSGNYGYTF. Here the CDR3 DNA reads TGTGCCAGCAGCTTAGTTTCAGGAAACTATGGCTACACCTTC.

Note on this clonotype: A much larger clone differs from this one at a single base, so this may be a read error. This chain connects TRBV15 to TRBJ2-1; 8 bases are shared with TRBD2. This CDR3 has 15 amino acids. CDR1 and CDR2 (germline): LNHNV, YYDKDF (reference sequence). J was trimmed by 6 bases and V by 0 bases; bases with no gene match: 4. The CDR3 sequence is CATSRDSGRVNEQFF. Here the CDR3 DNA reads TGTGCCACCAGCAGAGACAGCGGGAGAGTCAATGAGCAGTTCTTC.

Concerning this clonotype itself: The junction differs from germline at one of its ends, possibly a read error. The chain's CDR3 is CASRGWTIGRAYNEHFF. The CDR3 DNA follows: TGTGCCAGCAGGGGCTGGACTATCGGGAGGGCCTACAATGAGCATTTCTTC. The chain recombines TRBV28 with TRBJ2-1; TRBD2 agrees at 8 bases. CDR1 is MDHEN and CDR2 is SYDVKM in the germline V gene. CDR3 length: 17 amino acids.

Worth noting for this clonotype: Its ends do not fully match the called genes, so a read error is possible. The J gene is TRBJ2-2, the V gene TRBV6-2 or TRBV6-3, with D possibly being TRBD1 (6 bases). The CDR3 is made up of 16 amino acids. Germline V gene lookup returns CDR1 MNHEY and CDR2 SVGEGT. CDR3 residues: CASTPTGTLNTGEPFF. The CDR3 bases are TGTGCCAGCACCCCGACGGGGACACTGAACACCGGGGAGCCGTTTTTT.

Points on this clonotype: A much larger clone lies a single base off, so this may be a read error. This chain connects TRBV2 to TRBJ1-1; TRBD1 agrees at 7 bases. The CDR3 length is 14 residues. Per germline, CDR1 SNHLY and CDR2 FYNNEI. The V gene end was trimmed by 9 bases and the J gene end by 7 bases; junction bases not matched to a gene: 14. In DNA, the CDR3 is TGTGCCAGTTACCGGGACAGAGATACTTATGAAGCTTTCTTT. The encoded protein is CASYRDRDTYEAFF.

This clonotype was seen at least ten times. The J gene is TRBJ2-7, the V gene TRBV14, with D perhaps matching TRBD2 (5 bases). CDR1 is SGHDN and CDR2 is FVKESK in the germline V gene. V lost 1 base and J lost 9, with 19 bases in between. The CDR3 has 15 residues. CDR3 protein: CASSQAGSSGFGQYF. The CDR3 coding sequence is TGTGCCAGCAGCCAAGCAGGCTCCAGCGGTTTCGGGCAGTACTTC.

This chain connects TRBV2 to TRBJ1-1, with D tentatively TRBD1 (5 bases). The V and J ends lost 10 bases and 6 bases respectively, with 21 bases between them. This CDR3 has 14 residues. Germline-derived CDR1 and CDR2 are SNHLY and FYNNEI. CDR3 nucleotide sequence: TGTGCCATTTACCGGGGCAGAGATACTTCTGAAGCTTTCTTT. This codes for CAIYRGRDTSEAFF.

V gene TRBV11-3 combines with J gene TRBJ2-1; the D is unclear. Trimming pared 0 bases from V and 12 bases from J, leaving 12 bases between. CDR1 and CDR2 from the germline V gene are SGHNT and YENEEA. The CDR3 runs to 13 residues. Here the CDR3 reads CASSLEFDKLQFF. The CDR3 DNA reads TGTGCCAGCAGCTTAGAATTCGATAAACTGCAGTTCTTC.

In its sample, this clonotype was seen a few times. This CDR3 is CASSEQGTKGYEQYF. CDR3 DNA sequence: TGTGCCAGCAGTGAGCAGGGGACTAAAGGTTACGAGCAGTACTTC. V and J are TRBV6-2 or TRBV6-3 and TRBJ2-7, with D possibly matching TRBD2 (7 bases). Germline V CDR1 and CDR2: MNHEY, SVGEGT. Trimming shortened V by 5 bases and J by 4 bases, and 18 bases separated the two germline ends. The CDR3 runs 15 residues.

This clonotype was observed many times. This chain connects TRBV5-6 to TRBJ1-2; D is uncertain. V was shortened by 0 bases and J by 8 bases, with 17 bases between the two germline ends. The length of the CDR3 is 15 residues. CDR1 is SGHDT and CDR2 is YYEEEE in the germline V gene. CDR3 nucleotides: TGTGCCAGCAGCTTGGTTGGCCTCTCCACGGAGGGCTACACCTTC. This codes for CASSLVGLSTEGYTF.